This T cell receptor (beta chain) was profiled in a study of radiation and T cells in renal cell carcinoma. Time point meaning: blood 4 weeks post-SBRT, at nephrectomy. Treatment here: 15 Gy SBRT to primary tumor, nephrectomy 4 weeks later. Blood was sampled at baseline, 2 weeks and 4 weeks after SBRT. The V end was cut by 0 bases, the J end by 8 bases, with 14 bases between. Germline V gene lookup returns CDR1 SGHRS and CDR2 YFSETQ. The CDR3 spans 15 residues. TCRdb's copy holds only in-frame clones and misses some; the assay was immunoSEQ multiplex PCR. The sample lists approximately 29,000 clones; approximately 84% were seen once.

The sample was blood, taken from a patient whose treatment included radiotherapy and nephrectomy. The chain has TRBV5-1 and TRBJ1-4; D perhaps matches TRBD1 (6 bases). The sequence was collected from a man in his fifties or sixties with renal cell carcinoma. The CDR3 protein is CASSLAWGQEEKLFF. The CDR3 region has the DNA TGCGCCAGCAGCTTGGCTTGGGGGCAGGAGGAAAAACTGTTTTTT.